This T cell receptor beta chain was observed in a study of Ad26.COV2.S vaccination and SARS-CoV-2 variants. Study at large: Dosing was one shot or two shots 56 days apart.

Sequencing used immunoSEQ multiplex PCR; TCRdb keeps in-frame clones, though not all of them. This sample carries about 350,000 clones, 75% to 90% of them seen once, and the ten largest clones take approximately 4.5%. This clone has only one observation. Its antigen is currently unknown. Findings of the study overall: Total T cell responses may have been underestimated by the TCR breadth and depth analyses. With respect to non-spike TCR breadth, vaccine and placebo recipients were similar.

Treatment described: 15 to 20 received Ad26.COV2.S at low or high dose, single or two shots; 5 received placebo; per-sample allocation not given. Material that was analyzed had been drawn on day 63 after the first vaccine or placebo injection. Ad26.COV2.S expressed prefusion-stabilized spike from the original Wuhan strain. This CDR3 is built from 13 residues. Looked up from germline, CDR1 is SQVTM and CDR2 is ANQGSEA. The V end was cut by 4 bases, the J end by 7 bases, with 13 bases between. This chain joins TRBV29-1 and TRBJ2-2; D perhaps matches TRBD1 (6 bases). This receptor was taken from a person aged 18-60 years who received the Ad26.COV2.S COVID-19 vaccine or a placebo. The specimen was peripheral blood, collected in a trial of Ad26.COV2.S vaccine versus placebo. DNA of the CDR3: TGCAGCGTTGTCGAAGGGGGAAGCGGGGAGCTGTTTTTT. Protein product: CSVVEGGSGELFF.